This passage covers 25 T cell receptor beta chains from one sample sequenced in a study of cytomegalovirus exposure and HLA in healthy donors. In the PCR, 60 Vbeta and 13 Jbeta primers were used. Assay: immunoSEQ multiplex PCR; the TCRdb copy retains only in-frame clones and omits some. The listing contains about 91,000 clones. Sequencing was performed on PBMCs. The receptors stem from a young woman in good health and CMV-seronegative.

The rearrangement links TRBV2 to TRBJ1-5; TRBD1 matches at 9 bases. V lost 7 bases to trimming and J lost 3 bases; unmatched junction nucleotides: 4. The CDR3 contains 14 residues. Germline-derived CDR1 and CDR2 are SNHLY and FYNNEI. The CDR3 region has the DNA TGTGCCAGCACCCTACAGGGGGCCAATCAGCCCCAGCATTTT. This codes for CASTLQGANQPQHF. The complete variable domain, with remaining parts taken from reference TRBV2 and TRBJ1-5, reads EPEVTQTPSHQVTQMGQEVILRCVPISNHLYFYWYRQILGQKVEFLVSFYNNEISEKSEIFDDQFSVERPDGSNFTLKIRSTKLEDSAMYFCASTLQGANQPQHFGDGTRLSIL.

The CDR3 DNA reads as TGTGCCAGCAGCTCCCCCCCGGCTTTCTTT. Its protein product is CASSSPPAFF. The chain combines TRBV5-4 with TRBJ1-1; D is undetermined. Deletions cut 3 bases from V and 11 bases from J, with 8 bases between. The CDR3 consists of 10 residues. CDR1 and CDR2 from the germline V gene are SGHNT and YYREEE (reference sequence). Filled out from reference TRBV5-4 and TRBJ1-1, the complete variable domain reads ETGVTQSPTHLIKTRGQQVTLRCSSQSGHNTVSWYQQALGQGPQFIFQYYREEENGRGNFPPRFSGLQFPNYSSELNVNALELDDSALYLCASSSPPAFFGQGTRLTVV.

The chain carries TRBV19 and TRBJ2-1; no clear D. CDR3 length: 11 residues. Trimming stripped 4 bases from V and 12 bases from J, with 10 bases between. Germline V lookup: CDR1 LNHDA, CDR2 SQIVND (reference sequence). CDR3 in amino acids: CASSNTLGQFF. DNA for the CDR3: TGTGCCAGTAGTAACACCCTTGGGCAGTTCTTC.

The V gene is TRBV7-3, the J gene TRBJ2-2; D is ambiguous. CDR1 is SGHTA and CDR2 is FQGTGA in the germline V gene. The CDR3 length is 12 residues. V lost 3 bases, J lost 7 bases, and 6 bases lay in between. The CDR3 sequence is CASSFPVGELFF. The CDR3 DNA sequence: TGTGCCAGCAGCTTCCCAGTCGGGGAGCTGTTTTTT.

The rearrangement joins TRBV4-1 to TRBJ2-3; D possibly corresponds to TRBD1 (6 bases). V was cut by 5 bases and J by 0 bases, with 12 bases left in between. The CDR3 extends over 15 amino acids. CDR1 and CDR2 (germline): MGHRA, YSYEKL. CDR3 loop: CASSKTGVSTDTQYF. The CDR3 DNA sequence: TGCGCCAGCAGCAAGACAGGTGTCAGCACAGATACGCAGTATTTT.

V gene TRBV5-6 combines with J gene TRBJ2-2; D is unclear. Deletions cut 2 bases from V and 9 bases from J, with 8 bases between. This CDR3 has 12 amino acids. The germline CDR1 and CDR2 sequences are SGHDT and YYEEEE. CDR3: CASSLNWRELFF. The CDR3 bases are TGTGCCAGCAGCTTAAATTGGCGGGAGCTGTTTTTT.

The rearrangement links TRBV6-5 to TRBJ2-7; 11 positions agree with TRBD1. Germline loops: CDR1 MNHEY, CDR2 SVGAGI. With 5 bases clipped from V and 6 bases from J, the junction kept 3 bases outside the gene matches. The CDR3 has 13 residues. CDR3: CASSAGTGGEQYF. The CDR3 nucleotides read TGTGCCAGCAGTGCCGGGACAGGGGGCGAGCAGTACTTC.

V is TRBV30 and J is TRBJ2-1; 8 positions agree with TRBD1. V lost 4 bases and J lost 2; bases outside the gene matches: 7. The CDR3 totals 15 residues. Germline V lookup: CDR1 GTSNPN, CDR2 SVGIG (reference sequence). DNA of the CDR3: TGTGCCTGGACGCCCCAGGGGGCAACCTACAATGAGCAGTTCTTC. Amino acid sequence: CAWTPQGATYNEQFF. The whole variable domain, filled in from reference TRBV30 and TRBJ2-1, reads SQTIHQWPATLVQPVGSPLSLECTVEGTSNPNLYWYRQAAGRGLQLLFYSVGIGQISSEVPQNLSASRPQDRQFILSSKKLLLSDSGFYLCAWTPQGATYNEQFFGPGTRLTVL.

This rearrangement joins TRBV6-6 to TRBJ1-5, with unresolved D. The CDR3 has 15 amino acids. Germline-derived CDR1 and CDR2 are MNHNY and SVGAGI (reference sequence). Trimming stripped 2 bases from V and 2 bases from J, with 10 bases between. Written as DNA, the CDR3 is TGTGCCAGCAGTTACGAATGGAGCGGCAATCAGCCCCAGCATTTT. This sequence encodes CASSYEWSGNQPQHF.

V and J are TRBV19 and TRBJ1-1, with D possibly TRBD1 on 5 matching bases. CDR1 and CDR2 from the germline V gene are LNHDA and SQIVND (reference sequence). The CDR3 covers 16 residues. With 7 bases removed from V and 3 bases from J, the gap between germline ends came to 21 bases. CDR3 coding DNA: TGTGCCAGTACCATAACCGCCGGGGGGTACGACACTGAAGCTTTCTTT. As protein: CASTITAGGYDTEAFF.

The chain is built from TRBV5-6 and TRBJ1-5, with D perhaps TRBD1 (5 bases). The CDR3 length is 15 residues. From germline, CDR1 is SGHDT and CDR2 YYEEEE. Trimming cost V 0 bases and J 7 bases, with 14 bases left between them. The CDR3 DNA reads as TGTGCCAGCAGCTTGGCACTCAGGGCGGAACAGCCCCAGCATTTT. Protein product: CASSLALRAEQPQHF.

J is TRBJ1-5 and V is TRBV4-1, with 7 positions matching TRBD1. Germline V gene sequence: CDR1 MGHRA, CDR2 YSYEKL. The junction had 3 bases not matched to a gene; V was cut back by 1 base and J by 3 bases. This CDR3 contains 15 residues. CDR3 protein: CASSQVRGINQPQHF. In nucleotides, the CDR3 is TGCGCCAGCAGCCAAGTCAGGGGGATCAATCAGCCCCAGCATTTT.

V gene TRBV15 combines with J gene TRBJ2-1, with 9 bases identical to TRBD2. CDR1 and CDR2 from the germline V gene are LNHNV and YYDKDF (reference sequence). J lost 2 bases, V lost 3 bases, and 8 bases had no gene match. The CDR3 totals 17 residues. The DNA of the CDR3 is TGTGCCACCAGCAGTATTCCTCGACTAGCGGCCTACAATGAGCAGTTCTTC. Translation: CATSSIPRLAAYNEQFF.

The chain is built from TRBV4-1 and TRBJ1-1; TRBD1 aligns across 9 bases. Germline CDR1 is MGHRA and CDR2 is YSYEKL. The ends lost 1 base at V and 1 base at J; junction bases unmatched: 1. This CDR3 comprises 15 residues. CDR3: CASSQVDRGNTEAFF. The CDR3, as DNA: TGCGCCAGCAGCCAAGTGGACAGGGGGAACACTGAAGCTTTCTTT.

The V call is TRBV15, the J call TRBJ1-5; tentative D call: TRBD1 (5 bases). The ends were cut back, 3 bases at V and 0 bases at J, with 9 bases in the middle. Germline CDR1 is LNHNV and CDR2 is YYDKDF (reference sequence). CDR3 size: 15 residues. CDR3 nucleotides: TGTGCCACCAGCAGGGAGGGGAATAGCAATCAGCCCCAGCATTTT. Translation: CATSREGNSNQPQHF.

This chain connects TRBV28 to TRBJ1-1; D unresolved. The CDR3 totals 16 residues. CDR1 is MDHEN and CDR2 is SYDVKM in the germline V gene. The V end was cut by 4 bases, the J end by 2 bases, with 17 bases between. The CDR3 DNA reads as TGTGCCAGCAGTTCCCGGGGTACCGTGGGTAACACTGAAGCTTTCTTT. This sequence encodes CASSSRGTVGNTEAFF.

V usage is TRBV28 and J usage is TRBJ1-5; 7 positions match TRBD1. J gave up 7 bases and V 8 bases, and 8 bases lay outside the gene matches. The CDR3 has 13 amino acids. Germline CDR1 and CDR2: MDHEN and SYDVKM. This chain's CDR3 is CASGGTARQPQHF. The CDR3 nucleotides read TGTGCCAGCGGAGGGACAGCTCGGCAGCCCCAGCATTTT.

CDR3 residues: CASSTAGRSNYGYTF. The CDR3 DNA follows: TGTGCCAGCAGCACGGCGGGACGGTCCAACTATGGCTACACCTTC. The chain has TRBV5-6 and TRBJ1-2; a weak D match, TRBD1 (5 bases). Trimming took 4 bases from V and 2 from J, leaving 15 bases between them. The CDR3 is 15 amino acids. Germline CDR1 SGHDT, CDR2 YYEEEE.

The genes are TRBV19 and TRBJ1-5; D is uncertain. The CDR3 contains 12 residues. V dropped 5 bases and J dropped 10 bases, with 12 bases sitting between them. CDR1 is LNHDA and CDR2 is SQIVND in the germline V gene (reference sequence). CDR3 residues: CASSPTVGPQHF. The CDR3 nucleotides are TGTGCCAGTAGTCCGACTGTCGGCCCCCAGCATTTT.

The chain joins TRBV6-5 to TRBJ2-2, with 9 nucleotides matching TRBD1. Germline V gives CDR1 MNHEY, CDR2 SVGAGI. The CDR3 has 15 residues. V dropped 6 bases and J dropped 4; count of bases not matched to a gene: 6. The CDR3 spells CASSEGQGSTGELFF. Written as DNA, the CDR3 is TGTGCCAGCAGCGAGGGACAGGGAAGCACCGGGGAGCTGTTTTTT.

This chain connects TRBV18 to TRBJ2-7; D is possibly TRBD1 (6 bases). V was trimmed by 1 base and J by 1 base, leaving 8 bases between them. CDR3 length: 14 amino acids. The germline V gene encodes CDR1 KGHSH and CDR2 LQKENI. This chain's CDR3 is CASSPRTVSYEQYF. CDR3 sequence (DNA): TGTGCCAGCTCACCACGGACAGTATCCTACGAGCAGTACTTC.

V is TRBV5-1 and J is TRBJ2-3; the D gene is possibly TRBD1 (5 bases). The ends were cut back, 0 bases at V and 3 bases at J, with 11 bases in the middle. Germline assignment: CDR1 SGHRS and CDR2 YFSETQ. This CDR3 comprises 15 residues. In DNA, the CDR3 is TGCGCCAGCAGCTTGGTTCAGGGTCTTACAGATACGCAGTATTTT. Translation: CASSLVQGLTDTQYF.

J is TRBJ1-1 and V is TRBV6-5, with D tentatively TRBD1 (5 bases). CDR1 and CDR2 (germline): MNHEY, SVGAGI. V gave up 0 bases and J gave up 3 bases, with 8 bases separating them. The CDR3 runs 14 residues. CDR3 amino acids: CASSYSRADTEAFF. In DNA, the CDR3 is TGTGCCAGCAGTTACTCCAGGGCTGACACTGAAGCTTTCTTT.

V usage is TRBV19 and J usage is TRBJ2-5, with 10 bases that match TRBD1. The J call is uncertain, as TRBJ2-7 better fits the DNA end. Germline V gives CDR1 LNHDA, CDR2 SQIVND (reference sequence). The CDR3 sequence is 15 residues long. The CDR3 sequence: CASSTGTGEIYEQYF. CDR3 sequence (DNA): TGTGCCAGTAGTACGGGGACAGGGGAAATCTACGAGCAGTACTTC.

V usage is TRBV7-8 and J usage is TRBJ1-1; 9 nucleotides line up with TRBD1. Germline CDR1 SGHVS, CDR2 FQNEAQ. V lost 6 bases, J lost 0 bases, and 14 bases stayed unmatched. The CDR3 spans 18 residues. The CDR3 DNA reads TGTGCCAGCAGGCTAGCCTCTGGACAGGGGTTCATGAACACTGAAGCTTTCTTT. Translated, it gives CASRLASGQGFMNTEAFF.